Listed below are T cell receptor beta chains from one sample, sequenced in a study of CD8+CD57+ T cells in acquired aplastic anemia. TCRdb re-derived calls from the reads in MiXCR, one entry per CDR3 protein. In the table there are about 210,000 distinct CDR3 sequences, 34% of which are singletons. Sequenced: sorted CD4+, CD8+, or CD8+CD57+ T cells (not recorded which) from PBMCs. These receptors originate from a human donor in good health, serving as a control. Each CDR3 is given with its conserved first and last residue. The D gene is left open where the match is weak. The size of a clone is reported for some rows only, either as once, few or many, or as a class for expanded clones.

CDR3 DNA,CDR3 protein,V gene,D gene,clone size,J gene
TGTGCCAGCAGCGTCCTAGCGGGGTTTAACAATGAGCAGTTCTTC,CASSVLAGFNNEQFF,TRBV9,TRBD2,once,TRBJ2-1
TGTGCCAGCAGCCTCGGGACAGGGCTAGGTCAGCCCCAGCGTTTT,CASSLGTGLGQPQRF,TRBV11-2,TRBD1,NA,TRBJ1-5
TGCAGTGCTGGTCCTAGCGGGAGTAGGGCAGATACGCAGTATTTT,CSAGPSGSRADTQYF,TRBV20-1,TRBD2,many,TRBJ2-3
TGTGCCAGCAGTGAAATGGGGTTCTATGGCTACACCTTC,CASSEMGFYGYTF,TRBV25-1,NA,many,TRBJ1-2
TGTGCCAGCAATAACAGGGGGACAGACTATGGCTACACCTTC,CASNNRGTDYGYTF,TRBV6-1,TRBD1,NA,TRBJ1-2
TGTGCCAGCAGCTGGAGCGGTGTCGGGGGAGGTCAGCCCCAGCATTTT,CASSWSGVGGGQPQHF,TRBV7-9,NA,many,TRBJ1-5
TGTGCCTGGAGACGGAGCGGGGGGTTATACAATGAGCAGTTCTTC,CAWRRSGGLYNEQFF,TRBV30,TRBD2,NA,TRBJ2-1
TGTGCCAGCAGCTTAGAGGTAGCCCACTCCGGGAATGAGCAGTTCTTC,CASSLEVAHSGNEQFF,TRBV7-3,NA,few,TRBJ2-1
TGTGCCAGCAGCTTGGATGTCAGCTCGAGCGTGCAGTTCTTC,CASSLDVSSSVQFF,TRBV5-5,NA,few,TRBJ2-1
TGTGCCAGCAAAGGGTCAGCAACCCTCTATGGCTACACCTTC,CASKGSATLYGYTF,TRBV2,NA,many,TRBJ1-2
TGTGCCACCAGCAGAGAAGCAGGGAAAGGAAAACTGTTTTTT,CATSREAGKGKLFF,TRBV15,NA,NA,TRBJ1-4
TGCAGTGCCCTTGACAGGGGGCCTGAAAAACTGTTTTTT,CSALDRGPEKLFF,TRBV20-1,TRBD1,many,TRBJ1-4
TGCGCCAGCAGCTTAAGTTCTACTCCCCCCCAGTACTTC,CASSLSSTPPQYF,TRBV7-7,NA,NA,TRBJ2-7
TGTGCCAGCAGCCAGACTAGCTCTCGTAACAATGAGCAGTTCTTC,CASSQTSSRNNEQFF,TRBV5-4,TRBD2,NA,TRBJ2-1
TGTGCCACCAGTGATTTTAGCCTAGCGGGGCAGAATGAGCAGTTCTTC,CATSDFSLAGQNEQFF,TRBV24-1,TRBD2,NA,TRBJ2-1
TGCGCCAGCAGCGATTGGGGACCGGGGGCCAAAAACATTCAGTACTTC,CASSDWGPGAKNIQYF,TRBV5-1,NA,NA,TRBJ2-4
TGTGCCAGCAGGGAGCAATCAGAGCCCCAGCATTTT,CASREQSEPQHF,TRBV6-1,NA,few,TRBJ1-5
TGCAGCGTTGAACGGGGCGCAGCTGAAGCTTTCTTT,CSVERGAAEAFF,TRBV29-1,NA,NA,TRBJ1-1
TGTGCCAGCAGCTTACGCACAGGGATCACTGAAGCTTTCTTT,CASSLRTGITEAFF,TRBV2,NA,NA,TRBJ1-1
TGTGCCAGCAGTCAAAGGACACCAAACCCCTATGGCTACACCTTC,CASSQRTPNPYGYTF,TRBV2,NA,NA,TRBJ1-2
TGTGCCTGGAGTCCTGGGAGTTGGGGCTATGAGACCCAGTACTTC,CAWSPGSWGYETQYF,TRBV30,NA,NA,TRBJ2-5
TGCGCCAGCAGCCAACCGACAGGGGGTGGATACAATGAGCAGTTCTTC,CASSQPTGGGYNEQFF,TRBV4-1,TRBD1,few,TRBJ2-1
TGCAGTGCTAGAGGGATCAGGGGGTATCGTTTGGATGAGCAGTTCTTC,CSARGIRGYRLDEQFF,TRBV20-1,TRBD1,many,TRBJ2-1
TGTGCCAGCAGCCTGGACTCTCCGAGGGGCTACACCTTC,CASSLDSPRGYTF,TRBV7-9,NA,NA,TRBJ1-2
TGTGCCAGCAGTGAATTCACCGGGACAGGGGTCGAGCAGTACTTC,CASSEFTGTGVEQYF,TRBV2,TRBD1,many,TRBJ2-7
TGTGCCAGCAGCTCCTCGCCCTACGAGCAGTACTTC,CASSSSPYEQYF,TRBV11-3,NA,many,TRBJ2-7
TGTGCCTGGAGGGACACGAATCACCAAGAGACCCAGTACTTC,CAWRDTNHQETQYF,TRBV30,NA,few,TRBJ2-5
TGCAGTGCTAGAGATCGCACCCGCTCTGGAAACACCATATATTTT,CSARDRTRSGNTIYF,TRBV20-1,NA,many,TRBJ1-3
TGCGCCAGCAGCCGACCGTCTCAAAGGAACGAGCAGTACTTC,CASSRPSQRNEQYF,TRBV5-1,NA,NA,TRBJ2-7
TGTGCCAGCAGCCCTAGGTCGGGACAGGGGGCGACCGGGGAGCTGTTTTTT,CASSPRSGQGATGELFF,TRBV7-9,TRBD1,NA,TRBJ2-2
TGCAGTGCTAGAGATCGTCACAGGGACCAAGAGACCCAGTACTTC,CSARDRHRDQETQYF,TRBV20-1,NA,many,TRBJ2-5
TGTGCCAGCAGCCAAGGTCAATCCAGCGCCAATGAGCAGTTCTTC,CASSQGQSSANEQFF,TRBV4-2,NA,few,TRBJ2-1
TGCAGTGCGCCGGACAGGGGGAAAATCTTT,CSAPDRGKIF,TRBV20-1,TRBD1,NA,TRBJ1-1
TGTGCCACTGATACGCAGTATTTT,CATDTQYF,TRBV24-1,NA,NA,TRBJ2-3
TGTGCCAGCAGCCAAGGGGACTCCCTCTGGTACAATGAGCGGTTCTTC,CASSQGDSLWYNERFF,TRBV24-1,NA,few,TRBJ2-1
TGTGCCAGCGGATACAGGGCGGCTGGGGCCAACGTCCTGACTTTC,CASGYRAAGANVLTF,TRBV6-5,NA,many,TRBJ2-6
TGCAGTGCTAGAACAGGGATGGGGGATGAGCAGTTCTTC,CSARTGMGDEQFF,TRBV20-1,NA,many,TRBJ2-1
TGTGCCAGCAGCGTATTACTAGCGGGGGAGAATGAGCAGTTCTTC,CASSVLLAGENEQFF,TRBV9,TRBD2,many,TRBJ2-1
TGTGCCAGCAGCGTCGGGAATAACTATGGCTACACCTTC,CASSVGNNYGYTF,TRBV9,NA,many,TRBJ1-2
TGTGCCAGCTCACCAACGGGACAGGGGGCTCACGGCTACACCTTC,CASSPTGQGAHGYTF,TRBV9,TRBD1,NA,TRBJ1-2
TGTGCCAGCAGCTTGGCTCAGGGTTCCTCCTACGAGCAGTACTTC,CASSLAQGSSYEQYF,TRBV5-8,NA,NA,TRBJ2-7
TGTGCCAGCAGCTTGGACAGGGGGCCCACTGAAGCTTTCTTT,CASSLDRGPTEAFF,TRBV5-8,TRBD1,NA,TRBJ1-1